The clone carrying this TCR beta chain was detected many times. Source study methods: The study took CDR3 differences across clinicopathological groups and made a distant-metastasis classifier for papillary thyroid cancer from them. TCRdb re-clonotyped the PCR reads through MiXCR. TCRdb, rather than the study authors, made the V and J calls. The table includes approximately 21,000 clones, about 20% detected once. The record originates from a study of metastatic and nonmetastatic thyroid tumors. Ahead of thyroid surgery, no patient had received treatment of any kind. The receptor comes from a female donor with papillary thyroid cancer or a benign thyroid nodule (not recorded which). Some clones in this sample may be carry-over from other donors' samples. The sample was blood.

CDR3 nucleotides: TGTGCCAGCAGGCGGAGGGGGCCTTATAGCAATCAGCCCCAGCATTTT. It specifies CASRRRGPYSNQPQHF. This chain joins TRBV2 and TRBJ1-5; TRBD1 aligns across 7 bases. This CDR3 comprises 16 residues. V trimming: 6 bases; J trimming: 0 bases; junction bases outside the gene matches: 8. Germline V lookup: CDR1 SNHLY, CDR2 FYNNEI.